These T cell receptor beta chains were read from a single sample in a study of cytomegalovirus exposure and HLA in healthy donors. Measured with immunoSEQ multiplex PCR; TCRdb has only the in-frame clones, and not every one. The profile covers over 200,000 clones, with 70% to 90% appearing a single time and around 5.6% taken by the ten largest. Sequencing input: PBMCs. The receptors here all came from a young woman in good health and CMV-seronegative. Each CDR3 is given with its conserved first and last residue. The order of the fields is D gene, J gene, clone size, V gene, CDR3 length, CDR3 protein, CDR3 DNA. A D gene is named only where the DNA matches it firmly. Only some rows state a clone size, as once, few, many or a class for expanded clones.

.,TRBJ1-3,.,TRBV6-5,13,CASTRGAGNTIYF,TGTGCCAGCACCCGAGGCGCTGGAAACACCATATATTTT
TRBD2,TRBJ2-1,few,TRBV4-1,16,CASSQEGRTSSNEQFF,TGCGCCAGCAGCCAAGAAGGCAGGACTAGCTCGAATGAGCAGTTCTTC
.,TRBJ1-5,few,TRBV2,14,CASSVGSGVQPQHF,TGTGCCAGCAGTGTGGGCTCGGGGGTTCAGCCCCAGCATTTT
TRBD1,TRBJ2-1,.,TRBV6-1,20,CASSERGSRVGTGLYNEQFF,TGTGCCAGCAGTGAACGAGGAAGTCGGGTCGGGACAGGGTTGTACAATGAGCAGTTCTTC
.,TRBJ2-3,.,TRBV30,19,CAWSGTKGGTIFRTDTQYF,TGTGCCTGGAGTGGGACAAAGGGGGGTACTATTTTTCGGACAGATACGCAGTATTTT
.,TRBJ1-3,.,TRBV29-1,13,CSVFWGSGNTIYF,TGCAGCGTTTTTTGGGGGTCGGGAAACACCATATATTTT
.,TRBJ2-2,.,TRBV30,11,CAWVGTGELFF,TGTGCCTGGGTTGGGACCGGGGAGCTGTTTTTT
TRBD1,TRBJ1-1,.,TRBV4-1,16,CASSLEDTGANTEAFF,TGCGCCAGCAGCCTTGAGGACACAGGGGCTAACACTGAAGCTTTCTTT
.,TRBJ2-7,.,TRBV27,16,CASSLLPFRSTYEQYF,TGTGCCAGCAGTTTACTCCCTTTCCGGTCCACCTACGAGCAGTACTTC
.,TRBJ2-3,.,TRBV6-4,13,CASSRNLGDTQYF,TGTGCCAGCAGCCGTAACCTCGGAGATACGCAGTATTTT
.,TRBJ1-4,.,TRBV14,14,CASSQKQWNEKLFF,TGTGCCAGCAGCCAAAAACAGTGGAATGAAAAACTGTTTTTT
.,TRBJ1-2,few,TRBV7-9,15,CASSLEVAAHYGYTF,TGTGCCAGCAGCTTAGAGGTGGCAGCGCACTATGGCTACACCTTC
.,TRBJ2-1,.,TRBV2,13,CASSFGRYNEQFF,TGTGCCAGCAGCTTCGGACGGTACAATGAGCAGTTCTTC
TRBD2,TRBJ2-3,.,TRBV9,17,CASSVDGVREAHVTQYF,TGTGCCAGCAGCGTAGATGGGGTCCGGGAGGCCCATGTTACGCAGTATTTT
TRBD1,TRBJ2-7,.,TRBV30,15,CACRTGGTGAYEQYF,TGTGCCTGCAGAACTGGTGGGACAGGGGCCTACGAGCAGTACTTC
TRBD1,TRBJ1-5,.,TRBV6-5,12,CASTTGDQPQHF,TGTGCCAGTACGACAGGGGATCAGCCCCAGCATTTT
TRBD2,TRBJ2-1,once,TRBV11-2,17,CASSLVSSSGGAHEQFF,TGTGCCAGCAGCTTAGTTAGCTCCAGCGGGGGGGCCCATGAGCAGTTCTTC
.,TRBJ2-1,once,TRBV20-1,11,CSVQGNNEQFF,TGCAGTGTACAGGGCAACAATGAGCAGTTCTTC
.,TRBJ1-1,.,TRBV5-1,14,CASSLDGQGTEAFF,TGCGCCAGCAGCTTGGATGGGCAGGGCACTGAAGCTTTCTTT
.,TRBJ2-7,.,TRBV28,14,CASRTRGMVYEQYF,TGTGCCAGCAGGACTCGGGGCATGGTTTACGAGCAGTACTTC
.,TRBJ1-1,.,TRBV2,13,CASSPTPSSEAFF,TGTGCCAGCAGTCCCACACCCAGCAGTGAAGCTTTCTTT
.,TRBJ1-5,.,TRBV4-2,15,CASSPRGVTGQPQHF,TGTGCCAGCAGCCCCCGGGGGGTTACGGGACAGCCCCAGCATTTT
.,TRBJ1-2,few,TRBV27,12,CATRDPGHGYTF,TGTGCCACCCGGGACCCCGGACATGGCTACACCTTC
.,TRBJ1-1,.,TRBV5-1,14,CASSPLGRNTEAFF,TGCGCCAGCAGCCCCCTGGGGCGGAACACTGAAGCTTTCTTT
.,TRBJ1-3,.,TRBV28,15,CASATRGFSGNTIYF,TGTGCCAGCGCGACTAGGGGCTTCTCTGGAAACACCATATATTTT
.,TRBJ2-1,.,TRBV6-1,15,CASSELTSSYNEQFF,TGTGCCAGCAGTGAATTAACAAGCTCCTACAATGAGCAGTTCTTC
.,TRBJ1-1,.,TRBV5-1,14,CASTAGGDEAEAFF,TGCGCCAGCACCGCGGGAGGGGACGAGGCTGAAGCTTTCTTT
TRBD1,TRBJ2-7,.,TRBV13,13,CASSGDRRHEQYF,TGTGCCAGCAGCGGGGACAGGCGCCACGAGCAGTACTTC
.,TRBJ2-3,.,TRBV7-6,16,CASSLGPSVSTDTQYF,TGTGCCAGCAGCTTGGGTCCTAGCGTCAGCACAGATACGCAGTATTTT
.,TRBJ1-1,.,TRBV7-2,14,CASSGQGSGVEAFF,TGTGCCAGCAGCGGGCAGGGATCGGGGGTTGAAGCTTTCTTT
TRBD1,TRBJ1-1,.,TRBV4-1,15,CASSWTRGRDTEAFF,TGCGCCAGCAGTTGGACCAGGGGGCGCGACACTGAAGCTTTCTTT
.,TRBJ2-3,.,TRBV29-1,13,CSVPGRGTDTQYF,TGCAGCGTGCCGGGCAGGGGAACAGATACGCAGTATTTT
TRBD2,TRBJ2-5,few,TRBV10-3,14,CAISESSGEETQYF,TGTGCCATCAGTGAGTCGAGCGGGGAGGAGACCCAGTACTTC
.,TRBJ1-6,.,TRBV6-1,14,CASSGPGGDSPLHF,TGTGCCAGCAGTGGACCAGGAGGAGATTCACCCCTCCACTTT
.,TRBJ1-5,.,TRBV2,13,CASSGRGGQPQHF,TGTGCCAGCAGTGGCAGGGGTGGTCAGCCCCAGCATTTT
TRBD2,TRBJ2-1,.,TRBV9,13,CASSVEPAGGEFF,TGTGCCAGCAGCGTAGAACCGGCGGGAGGAGAGTTCTTC
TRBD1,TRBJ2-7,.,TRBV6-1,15,CASSEGDRGSYEQYF,TGTGCCAGCAGTGAAGGGGACAGGGGCTCCTACGAGCAGTACTTC
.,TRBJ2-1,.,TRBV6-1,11,CASSSNREQFF,TGTGCCAGCAGTTCTAATCGTGAGCAGTTCTTC
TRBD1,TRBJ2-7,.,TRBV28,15,CASSSSGTGTYEQYF,TGTGCCAGCAGTTCATCAGGGACAGGTACCTACGAGCAGTACTTC
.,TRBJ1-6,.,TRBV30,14,CAWGVTPPGSPLHF,TGTGCCTGGGGTGTGACCCCCCCCGGTTCACCCCTCCACTTT
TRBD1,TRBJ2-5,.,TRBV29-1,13,CSVARDRQETQYF,TGCAGCGTCGCTCGGGACAGACAAGAGACCCAGTACTTC
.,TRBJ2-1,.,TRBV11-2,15,CASSLDIGSYNEQFF,TGTGCCAGCAGCTTAGACATCGGCTCCTACAATGAGCAGTTCTTC
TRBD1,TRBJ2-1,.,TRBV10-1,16,CASSDQGARSYNEQFF,TGCGCCAGCAGTGACCAGGGGGCTAGGTCCTACAATGAGCAGTTCTTC
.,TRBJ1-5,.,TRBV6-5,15,CASRPTGLSNQPQHF,TGTGCCAGCAGGCCTACAGGGTTGAGCAATCAGCCCCAGCATTTT
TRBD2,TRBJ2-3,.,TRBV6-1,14,CASRGTSGTDTQYF,TGTGCCAGCAGAGGGACTAGCGGGACAGATACGCAGTATTTT
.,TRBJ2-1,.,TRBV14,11,CASSHHYEQFF,TGTGCCAGCAGCCATCACTATGAGCAGTTCTTC
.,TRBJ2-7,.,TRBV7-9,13,CASSLTQGEGQYF,TGTGCCAGCAGCTTAACACAGGGGGAGGGCCAGTACTTC
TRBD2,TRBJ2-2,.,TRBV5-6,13,CASSLGLAGELFF,TGTGCCAGCAGCTTGGGACTAGCAGGGGAGCTGTTTTTT
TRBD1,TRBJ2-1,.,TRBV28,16,CASSATGASVYNEQFF,TGTGCCAGCAGTGCTACAGGGGCCAGTGTGTACAATGAGCAGTTCTTC
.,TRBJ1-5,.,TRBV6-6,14,CASSYSQGNQPQHF,TGTGCCAGCAGTTACTCTCAGGGCAATCAGCCCCAGCATTTT
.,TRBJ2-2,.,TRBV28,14,CASSLEAYTGELFF,TGTGCCAGCAGTTTAGAGGCGTACACCGGGGAGCTGTTTTTT
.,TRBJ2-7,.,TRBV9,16,CASSVGGLGVLGEQYF,TGTGCCAGCAGCGTAGGAGGGCTAGGGGTTTTGGGCGAGCAGTACTTC
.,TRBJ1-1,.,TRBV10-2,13,CASRRTINTEAFF,TGCGCCAGCAGGAGGACTATTAACACTGAAGCTTTCTTT
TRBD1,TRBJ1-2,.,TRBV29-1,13,CSALTNRGRGYTF,TGCAGCGCGCTTACAAACAGGGGACGTGGCTACACCTTC
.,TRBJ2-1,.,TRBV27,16,CASRSHLGKGYNEQFF,TGTGCCAGCAGGTCCCACTTGGGGAAGGGCTACAATGAGCAGTTCTTC